One and the same sample provided the 11 T cell receptor beta chains below, sequenced in a study of T cell responses to AZD1222 COVID-19 vaccine. Assay: immunoSEQ multiplex PCR; the TCRdb copy retains only in-frame clones and omits some. This sample has 100,000 to 150,000 clones; 75% to 95% occur once, and the top ten carry around 6.9%. The sample in question was peripheral blood, obtained on day 0 of AZD1222 vaccination. The origin of the receptors is an adult in good health.

This clone was counted only a few times. The CDR3 DNA is TGTGCCAGCAGCTTAGGAGCGCAGTATTTT. As protein: CASSLGAQYF. The chain joins TRBV7-8 to TRBJ2-3; D not resolved. V was trimmed by 1 base and J by 10 bases, leaving 3 bases between them. From germline, CDR1 is SGHVS and CDR2 FQNEAQ. The CDR3 is 10 amino acids.

The J gene is TRBJ1-4, the V gene TRBV5-4, with TRBD1 as a possible D gene (6 bases). The germline CDR1 and CDR2 sequences are SGHNT and YYREEE (reference sequence). CDR3 length equals 15 residues. V lost 4 bases to trimming and J lost 8 bases, with 18 bases between them. CDR3 region: CASSPTGREGEKLFF. CDR3 nucleotide sequence: TGTGCCAGCAGCCCGACAGGAAGGGAAGGGGAAAAACTGTTTTTT.

DNA for the CDR3: TGTGCCAGCAGCTCAACTGCAGGGTCTGGGGCCAACGTCCTGACTTTC. Amino acid sequence: CASSSTAGSGANVLTF. The rearrangement joins TRBV28 to TRBJ2-6; a possible D gene is TRBD1 (5 bases). The germline V and J ends were trimmed by 6 bases and 1 base, with 13 bases remaining between them. Germline lookup yields CDR1 MDHEN and CDR2 SYDVKM. The CDR3 is 16 residues long.

The J gene is TRBJ1-1, the V gene TRBV7-9; D is perhaps TRBD1 (6 bases). The length of the CDR3 is 12 residues. CDR1 is SEHNR, CDR2 FQNEAQ, per germline (reference sequence). Trimming took 5 bases from V and 7 from J, leaving 11 bases between them. The CDR3 region has the DNA TGTGCCAGCAGCCACGGACAGATTGAAGCTTTCTTT. Residues: CASSHGQIEAFF.

A remark on this clone: A junction boundary mismatches the germline segment, possibly from a read error. The gene calls are TRBV28 and TRBJ2-7; 9 positions match TRBD2. Germline lookup yields CDR1 MDHEN and CDR2 SYDVKM. The CDR3 loop spans 14 amino acids. The CDR3 region is CASTRAGGSYEQYF. The CDR3 region has the DNA TGTGCGAGCACCCGAGCGGGAGGCTCCTACGAGCAGTACTTC.

The chain employs TRBV7-9 and TRBJ2-7; D ambiguous. Germline V lookup: CDR1 SEHNR, CDR2 FQNEAQ (reference sequence). Between the trimmed V and J ends, which lost 5 bases and 9 bases, there was a span of 17 bases. The CDR3 runs 13 residues. CDR3 in amino acids: CASSQGSGSRQYF. CDR3 sequence (DNA): TGTGCCAGCAGCCAAGGGTCAGGATCCAGGCAGTACTTC.

The V and J genes are TRBV5-1 and TRBJ2-2, with 10 bases matching TRBD2. Germline V gene lookup returns CDR1 SGHRS and CDR2 YFSETQ. Trimming at V came to 2 bases and at J to 7 bases, leaving 8 bases not matched to a gene. The CDR3 spans 16 residues. In DNA form, the CDR3 reads TGCGCCAGCAGCTTAATAACTAGCGGGGTACTCGGGGAGCTGTTTTTT. It yields the protein CASSLITSGVLGELFF.

This chain's CDR3 is CASSQWGGELFF. For the CDR3, the DNA is TGTGCCAGCAGCCAATGGGGGGGGGAGCTGTTTTTT. The chain links TRBV3-1 (or the pseudogene TRBV3-2) to TRBJ2-2; D possibly uses TRBD1 or TRBD2 (5 bases each). There are 12 residues in the CDR3. Germline V gene sequence: CDR1 LGHDT, CDR2 YNNKEL (reference sequence). V lost 2 bases and J 8 bases, leaving 6 bases between the germline ends.

The CDR3 DNA reads as TGTGCCAGTAGTGCACTAGCGGGAGGAACCAATGAGCAGTTCTTC. Its translation: CASSALAGGTNEQFF. The chain links TRBV19 to TRBJ2-1; 12 nucleotides agree with TRBD2. The V gene's germline CDR1 is LNHDA and CDR2 SQIVND (reference sequence). This CDR3 spans 15 amino acids. V dropped 5 bases and J dropped 6; count of bases not matched to a gene: 5.

This chain uses TRBV28 with TRBJ1-4; D is undetermined. Germline V CDR1 and CDR2: MDHEN, SYDVKM. V dropped 3 bases and J dropped 4 bases, with 15 bases sitting between them. This CDR3 is 16 amino acids long. The CDR3 bases are TGTGCCAGCAGTTTCCTCAGTAATCGGGGTAATGAAAAACTGTTTTTT. Translated, it gives CASSFLSNRGNEKLFF.

This sequence joins TRBV28 and TRBJ1-4; no firm D call. V lost 7 bases and J 8 bases, leaving 8 bases between the germline ends. The CDR3 is 11 amino acids. The germline CDR1 and CDR2 sequences are MDHEN and SYDVKM. The CDR3 region is CASTQREKLFF. The DNA for the CDR3 is TGTGCCAGCACCCAACGAGAAAAACTGTTTTTT.